Presented here are 19 T cell receptor beta chains from one specimen sequenced in a study of human T cells and chemical hapten exposure. Time point defined: patch test 2, 6 weeks after DPC sensitization. Treatment defined: therapeutic diphenylcyclopropenone sensitization with weekly scalp DPC. Each CDR3 protein is one row after TCRdb ran MiXCR on the RACE reads. Found here are some 100,000 distinct CDR3 sequences, 7% to 10% of them singletons; the top ten hold about 2%. This material consisted of whole blood, taken in connection with sensitization to the hapten diphenylcyclopropenone (DPC). These receptor sequences come from a woman aged 40 to 50 with alopecia areata. Some clones in this sample may be carry-over from other donors' samples.

This clonotype was seen a single time. The CDR3 loop reads CASSFYVGATDTQYF. DNA of the CDR3: TGTGCCAGCAGCTTTTACGTGGGAGCCACAGATACGCAGTATTTT. V is TRBV7-2 and J is TRBJ2-3; D might be TRBD2 (5 bases). The V end was cut by 3 bases, the J end by 2 bases, with 12 bases between. CDR3 length: 15 residues. Germline CDR1 SGHTA, CDR2 FQGNSA.

J is TRBJ2-1 and V is TRBV2; D remains unclear. The CDR3 length is 11 residues. V shed 6 bases and J shed 10 bases, with 10 bases lying between them. Germline V gives CDR1 SNHLY, CDR2 FYNNEI. The CDR3 here is CASSPRHEQFF. Written as DNA, the CDR3 is TGTGCCAGCAGCCCCCGGCACGAGCAGTTCTTC.

This clonotype was found a few times. The chain combines TRBV10-3 with TRBJ2-3; 11 nucleotides match TRBD2. The V segment lost 6 bases and the J segment 0 bases; nucleotides outside the gene matches: 17. The CDR3 is made up of 20 amino acids. From germline, CDR1 is ENHRY and CDR2 SYGVKD. This chain's CDR3 is CAIRADPGLAVPRSTDTQYF. CDR3 sequence (DNA): TGTGCCATCAGGGCAGATCCGGGACTAGCGGTTCCTCGTAGCACAGATACGCAGTATTTT.

This clonotype occurred many times. The rearrangement uses TRBV5-1 and TRBJ1-4; TRBD1 agrees at 7 bases. Germline CDR1 is SGHRS and CDR2 is YFSETQ. The CDR3 sequence is 15 residues long. Trimming at V came to 1 base and at J to 5 bases, leaving 5 bases not matched to a gene. The DNA of the CDR3 is TGCGCCAGCAGCTTGCTTGGGACAGAGAATGAAAAACTGTTTTTT. Protein product: CASSLLGTENEKLFF.

The chain joins TRBV12-3 or TRBV12-4 to TRBJ1-2; possible D gene TRBD1, 5 bases. V lost 3 bases and J 4 bases, leaving 15 bases between the germline ends. The CDR3 runs to 15 residues. CDR3 amino acids: CASSLVGAQGYGYTF. CDR3 nucleotide sequence: TGTGCCAGCAGTTTGGTCGGGGCCCAGGGCTATGGCTACACCTTC.

This clonotype was counted between two and nine times. The V call is TRBV7-2, the J call TRBJ2-3, with no clear D. The germline V gene encodes CDR1 SGHTA and CDR2 FQGNSA. The CDR3 length is 16 residues. V lost 1 base to trimming and J lost 0 bases, with 11 bases between them. CDR3 coding DNA: TGTGCCAGCAGCTTAGTCCGGGCCGCTAGCACAGATACGCAGTATTTT. Its translation: CASSLVRAASTDTQYF. Full variable domain (missing parts from reference TRBV7-2 and TRBJ2-3): GAGVSQSPSNKVTEKGKDVELRCDPISGHTALYWYRQSLGQGLEFLIYFQGNSAPDKSGLPSDRFSAERTGGSVSTLTIQRTQQEDSAVYLCASSLVRAASTDTQYFGPGTRLTVL.

This sequence joins TRBV11-2 and TRBJ2-3; 13 bases match TRBD2. In germline, CDR1 is SGHAT, CDR2 FQNNGV. Losses at the gene ends were 6 bases for V and 7 bases for J; bases not matched to a gene: 10. The CDR3 consists of 16 residues. The CDR3 DNA reads as TGTGCCAGCAGGGATCCCGGGACTAGCGGGACGAATACGCAGTATTTT. Protein sequence: CASRDPGTSGTNTQYF.

In this sample, this clonotype turned up many times. The V call is TRBV5-1, the J call TRBJ2-3; 8 bases match TRBD1. The CDR3 runs 16 residues. Germline V gene sequence: CDR1 SGHRS, CDR2 YFSETQ. V dropped 3 bases and J dropped 1; count of bases not matched to a gene: 7. The CDR3 protein is CASSSFVGQGTDTQYF. CDR3 sequence (DNA): TGCGCCAGCAGCTCATTCGTGGGACAGGGCACAGATACGCAGTATTTT.

This clonotype was counted many times. The chain employs TRBV28 and TRBJ2-1; 9 bases agree with TRBD2. The CDR3 contains 16 residues. Germline CDR1 and CDR2: MDHEN and SYDVKM. With 5 bases clipped from V and 2 bases from J, the junction kept 7 bases outside the gene matches. CDR3 loop: CASSPVAGVTYNEQFF. The CDR3 region has the DNA TGTGCCAGCAGTCCAGTAGCGGGAGTGACCTACAATGAGCAGTTCTTC.

This clonotype has at least ten counts. The gene calls are TRBV11-1 and TRBJ2-1, with 12 bases matching TRBD2. Looked up from germline, CDR1 is SGHAT and CDR2 is FQDESV (reference sequence). This CDR3 has 14 residues. J lost 10 bases, V lost 6 bases, and 7 bases had no gene match. The CDR3 DNA reads as TGTGCCAGCAGTCCGACTAGCGGGAGTTACGAGCAGTTCTTC. It translates to CASSPTSGSYEQFF.

This clonotype was recorded many times. CDR3: CASSSGPAGTTGELFF. The CDR3 DNA reads as TGTGCCAGCAGTTCGGGACCAGCGGGAACCACCGGGGAGCTGTTTTTT. J is TRBJ2-2 and V is TRBV27; 7 bases are a match to TRBD2. The germline V gene encodes CDR1 MNHEY and CDR2 SMNVEV (reference sequence). Losses at the gene ends were 4 bases for V and 4 bases for J; bases not matched to a gene: 9. The CDR3 has 16 amino acids.

The chain's CDR3 is CASSIGKYEQYF. The CDR3, as DNA: TGTGCCAGCAGCATAGGGAAATACGAGCAGTACTTC. The chain links TRBV12-3 or TRBV12-4 to TRBJ2-7; D is undetermined. This CDR3 contains 12 residues. The V end lost 6 bases, the J end lost 4 bases, and 10 bases lay between the germline ends.

The chain uses TRBV20-1 and TRBJ2-7; D is unclear. CDR3 length: 13 residues. Germline V gene sequence: CDR1 DFQATT, CDR2 SNEGSKA (reference sequence). Trimming removed 6 bases at V and 0 bases at J, with 12 bases between. The CDR3 is CSAGGGGSYEQYF. Here the CDR3 DNA reads TGCAGTGCAGGCGGCGGCGGCTCCTACGAGCAGTACTTC.

This chain links TRBV7-2 with TRBJ2-1; D is unclear. CDR3 length equals 15 residues. Trimming removed 0 bases at V and 2 bases at J, with 8 bases between. Germline CDR1 SGHTA, CDR2 FQGNSA. The CDR3 loop reads CASSLAVGAYNEQFF. The CDR3, as DNA: TGTGCCAGCAGCTTAGCAGTCGGAGCCTACAATGAGCAGTTCTTC.

This clonotype was seen more than once but under ten times. The chain couples TRBV7-8 to TRBJ1-5, with D perhaps TRBD1 (6 bases). Trimming removed 1 base from V and 0 bases from J, with 16 bases in between. The CDR3 has 18 residues. Germline CDR1 is SGHVS and CDR2 is FQNEAQ. The CDR3 is CASSLGRGPIYSNQPQHF. The CDR3, as DNA: TGTGCCAGCAGCTTAGGGCGGGGGCCAATTTATAGCAATCAGCCCCAGCATTTT.

This clonotype has more than one count but fewer than ten. The V and J genes are TRBV11-2 and TRBJ2-1; D is perhaps TRBD2 (6 bases). The CDR3 length is 17 residues. V shed 1 base and J shed 1 base, with 14 bases lying between them. From germline, CDR1 is SGHAT and CDR2 FQNNGV. CDR3 sequence reads: CASSLVLIGGSYNEQFF. The CDR3 bases are TGTGCCAGCAGCTTAGTGTTGATCGGGGGTTCCTACAATGAGCAGTTCTTC.

This clonotype was detected only a few times. The gene calls are TRBV7-2 and TRBJ1-2; D may be TRBD1 (6 bases). Looked up from germline, CDR1 is SGHTA and CDR2 is FQGNSA. The CDR3 loop spans 13 amino acids. The germline V and J ends were trimmed by 3 bases and 8 bases, with 13 bases remaining between them. The CDR3 sequence: CASSFTGQRGYTF. CDR3 DNA sequence: TGTGCCAGCAGCTTTACTGGACAGCGGGGCTACACCTTC.

In its sample, this clonotype was seen a few times. The chain has TRBV24-1 and TRBJ1-2; 8 bases agree with TRBD1. Germline assignment: CDR1 KGHDR and CDR2 SFDVKD. The CDR3 extends over 13 amino acids. V was pared by 9 bases and J by 8 bases, with 10 bases of the junction left unmatched. The CDR3, as DNA: TGTGCCACCGGACAAACTGACAGGGGCGGCTACACCTTC. Its translation is CATGQTDRGGYTF.

This clonotype has ten or more counts. This sequence joins TRBV29-1 and TRBJ2-5, with D perhaps assigned TRBD1 or TRBD2 (5 bases each). Trimming took off 5 bases at V and 1 base at J, with 11 bases between the two ends. This CDR3 spans 13 amino acids. Germline assignment: CDR1 SQVTM and CDR2 ANQGSEA. The CDR3 nucleotides read TGCAGCGTTTCCCGGGACCGCCAAGAGACCCAGTACTTC. It codes for CSVSRDRQETQYF. The full variable domain, its missing parts supplied by reference TRBV29-1 and TRBJ2-5, is SAVISQKPSRDICQRGTSLTIQCQVDSQVTMMFWYRQQPGQSLTLIATANQGSEATYESGFVIDKFPISRPNLTFSTLTVSNMSPEDSSIYLCSVSRDRQETQYFGPGTRLLVL.